This T cell receptor (beta chain) is drawn from a study of control samples from healthy donors and cancer patients. Some clones are missing from TCRdb's copy, which holds only in-frame ones; the method was immunoSEQ multiplex PCR. This sample has some 71,000 clones, with roughly 86% found just once. This clone was detected only a few times. CDR1 and CDR2 from the germline V gene are LNHDA and SQIVND (reference sequence). Trimming cost V 3 bases and J 8 bases, with 20 bases left between them. The CDR3 runs to 16 residues. Sequenced sample: PBMCs. The clonotype was recovered from a woman aged 45-60 years with head and neck cancer. The genes are TRBV19 and TRBJ1-5; D is ambiguous. CDR3 amino acids: CASSIIAGPTVEPQHF. The CDR3 DNA reads TGTGCCAGTAGTATTATAGCGGGCCCTACGGTGGAGCCCCAGCATTTT. Based on the CDR3 plus reference TRBV19 and TRBJ1-5, the full variable domain is DGGITQSPKYLFRKEGQNVTLSCEQNLNHDAMYWYRQDPGQGLRLIYYSQIVNDFQKGDIAEGYSVSREKKESFPLTVTSAQKNPTAFYLCASSIIAGPTVEPQHFGDGTRLSIL.